The 9 T cell receptor beta chains given below trace back to one sample, sequenced in a study of cytomegalovirus exposure and HLA in healthy donors listed by TCRdb under 2017. The library relied on the immunoSEQ multiplex PCR assay. A mixture of 60 forward primers for TCR Vbeta segments and 13 reverse primers for TCR Jbeta segments was used in the multiplex PCR. Imported from immuneACCESS, the table was reduced by TCRdb to in-frame sequences with V and J called. These copies leave out some clones; in studies compared against another copy, an unresolved V gene accounts for under half, and the cause of the remainder is not known. The sample table holds approximately 140,000 clones, of which more than 75% were seen once. Around 6.6% of the sample lies in the top ten. The sample consisted of PBMCs. The receptors originated from a woman in her forties in good health and CMV-seropositive.

The J gene is TRBJ2-3, the V gene TRBV7-2; TRBD2 matches at 9 bases. Germline assignment: CDR1 SGHTA and CDR2 FQGNSA. After removal of 4 bases from V and 13 bases from J, the junction contained 21 bases not matched to a gene. The CDR3 has 17 residues. The CDR3 loop is CASSSRGPGLAHVLEYF. CDR3 DNA sequence: TGTGCCAGCAGCTCCCGCGGCCCAGGACTAGCGCATGTTTTGGAGTATTTT.

This clone showed up just once. The rearrangement joins TRBV30 to TRBJ2-1, with no clear D. The length of the CDR3 is 15 residues. CDR1 and CDR2 from the germline V gene are GTSNPN and SVGIG (reference sequence). V gave up 2 bases and J gave up 0 bases, with 11 bases separating them. The CDR3 is CAWSPRANSYNEQFF. DNA of the CDR3: TGTGCCTGGAGTCCCCGCGCCAACTCCTACAATGAGCAGTTCTTC.

The V gene is TRBV23-1, the J gene TRBJ2-2; 7 positions match TRBD2. TRBV23-1 is annotated as an ORF whose role is uncertain. J gave up 3 bases and V 7 bases, and 8 bases lay outside the gene matches. CDR3 size: 15 residues. The CDR3, as DNA: TGCGCCAGCATCTGGAGGGAGGGCTACACCGGGGAGCTGTTTTTT. Translating gives CASIWREGYTGELFF.

The genes are TRBV5-4 and TRBJ2-1, with 15 bases fitting TRBD2. In germline, CDR1 is SGHNT, CDR2 YYREEE (reference sequence). This CDR3 has 18 amino acids. The V gene end was trimmed by 4 bases and the J gene end by 0 bases; junction bases not matched to a gene: 5. The CDR3 coding sequence is TGTGCCAGCAGCATGGGACTAGCGGGAGGCCCCTCCTACAATGAGCAGTTCTTC. Its protein is CASSMGLAGGPSYNEQFF.

V usage is TRBV10-3 and J usage is TRBJ2-5; 7 nucleotides line up with TRBD1. TRBJ2-7 explains the end of the DNA better; the J call may be wrong. Looked up from germline, CDR1 is ENHRY and CDR2 is SYGVKD. The CDR3 spans 13 residues. In nucleotides, the CDR3 is TGTGCCATCACCCCGGGACAGACCTACGAGCAGTACTTC. Its protein product is CAITPGQTYEQYF.

The chain combines TRBV19 with TRBJ1-4; the D gene is possibly TRBD1 (5 bases). The CDR3 contains 15 residues. Per germline, CDR1 LNHDA and CDR2 SQIVND (reference sequence). The V and J ends lost 5 bases and 3 bases respectively, with 13 bases between them. CDR3 sequence: CASSPWGGSNEKLFF. DNA of the CDR3: TGTGCCAGTAGTCCATGGGGGGGGTCTAATGAAAAACTGTTTTTT.

This sequence joins TRBV7-9 and TRBJ1-2, with no clear D. The CDR3 has 16 residues. In germline, CDR1 is SEHNR, CDR2 FQNEAQ (reference sequence). V was pared by 3 bases and J by 1 base, with 15 bases between. The CDR3 region is CASSFQESYFNYGYTF. The CDR3 DNA follows: TGTGCCAGCAGCTTTCAGGAATCTTATTTTAACTATGGCTACACCTTC. Full variable domain (rest looked up from reference TRBV7-9 and TRBJ1-2): DTGVSQNPRHKITKRGQNVTFRCDPISEHNRLYWYRQTLGQGPEFLTYFQNEAQLEKSRLLSDRFSAERPKGSFSTLEIQRTEQGDSAMYLCASSFQESYFNYGYTFGSGTRLTVV.

V and J are TRBV10-1 and TRBJ2-7; 7 nucleotides match TRBD1. V shed 5 bases, J shed 1 base, and the junction held 2 bases outside the gene matches. The CDR3 is 13 amino acids. Germline V CDR1 and CDR2: WNHNN, SYGVQD (reference sequence). CDR3 region: CASSKGQSYEQYF. For the CDR3, the DNA is TGCGCCAGCAGTAAGGGACAGTCCTACGAGCAGTACTTC.

The gene calls are TRBV27 and TRBJ2-3, with a possible D match to TRBD2 (5 bases). The CDR3 has 14 residues. Germline CDR1 and CDR2: MNHEY and SMNVEV (reference sequence). The V gene lost 5 bases and the J gene lost 5 bases, with 14 bases spanning the gap. CDR3 bases: TGTGCCAGCAGTCCCATGGGTCGGGGAGATACGCAGTATTTT. Translating it yields CASSPMGRGDTQYF.